The 14 T cell receptor beta chains listed next were all sequenced from one sample in a study of blood T cells in healthy people across ages (dated by TCRdb to the mid-2010s). Library preparation employed 5' RACE. The sequencer was an Illumina HiSeq 2500. A second PCR of about 6 to 12 cycles was run with a J-beta primer mix and a sample-barcoded 5' primer. Using fastp at Q25 and MiXCR, TCRdb reprocessed the public reads and kept productive beta chains. Rows merge per CDR3 protein into single entries with the most common DNA and genes. This sample has over a million distinct CDR3 sequences in its table, and 42% of those were observed once. The ten largest make up 7.9% of the sample. Sequencing was performed on blood. The receptors shown here come from a young woman in good health.

This clonotype was found a few times. This chain connects TRBV9 to TRBJ2-5; D uncertain. There are 14 residues in the CDR3. Germline loops: CDR1 SGDLS, CDR2 YYNGEE. Trimming stripped 1 base from V and 2 bases from J, with 9 bases between. In DNA, the CDR3 is TGTGCCAGCAGCGTAAAAAGCAGACAAGAGACCCAGTACTTC. Translation gives CASSVKSRQETQYF.

J is TRBJ2-2 and V is TRBV27; 8 positions agree with TRBD2. The trim removed 3 bases at V and 0 bases at J, leaving 6 bases unmatched. The CDR3 runs to 17 residues. CDR1 and CDR2 (germline): MNHEY, SMNVEV (reference sequence). CDR3 DNA: TGTGCCAGCAGTTTGTCGGGGGGGAGCGCGAACACCGGGGAGCTGTTTTTT. This codes for CASSLSGGSANTGELFF.

Concerning this clonotype itself: A read error may produce the germline difference seen at one junction end. The J gene is TRBJ2-7, the V gene TRBV20-1, with 11 bases matching TRBD2. The CDR3 has 16 amino acids. CDR1 and CDR2 from the germline V gene are DFQATT and SNEGSKA (reference sequence). The CDR3 is CSANQQGTSGSHEQYF. The CDR3 region has the DNA TGCAGTGCTAACCAACAAGGGACTAGCGGCTCCCACGAGCAGTACTTC.

This chain joins TRBV5-5 and TRBJ1-5; D remains unclear. CDR1 is SGHKS, CDR2 YYEKEE, per germline (reference sequence). The V gene lost 1 base and the J gene lost 3 bases, with 11 bases spanning the gap. There are 15 residues in the CDR3. CDR3 sequence reads: CASSLLVGPNQPQHF. CDR3 DNA sequence: TGTGCCAGCAGCTTGTTGGTAGGGCCCAATCAGCCCCAGCATTTT.

For this clonotype: The DNA is omitted, as the CDR3 cannot be located on it reliably, and the CDR3 follows TCRdb's listing. The chain recombines TRBV21-1 with TRBJ1-1. TRBV21-1 is a pseudogene. Inclusive of both ends, the CDR3 amounts to 15 amino acids. CDR3: CASSKKVGGGTEAFF.

The chain has TRBV10-3 and TRBJ2-6; 7 positions match TRBD2. Germline CDR1 and CDR2: ENHRY and SYGVKD. V was pared by 3 bases and J by 10 bases, with 6 bases of the junction left unmatched. The CDR3 covers 14 residues. CDR3 nucleotides: TGTGCCATCAGTGAAACCCGGGGGGAGAACGTCCTGACTTTC. It encodes CAISETRGENVLTF.

The gene calls are TRBV20-1 and TRBJ1-1; 10 bases map to TRBD1. The length of the CDR3 is 14 residues. The germline V gene has CDR1 DFQATT and CDR2 SNEGSKA (reference sequence). V lost 7 bases, J lost 0 bases, and 5 bases stayed unmatched. The CDR3 loop reads CSVGTGDMNTEAFF. In nucleotides, the CDR3 is TGCAGTGTAGGGACAGGGGACATGAACACTGAAGCTTTCTTT.

The chain combines TRBV7-9 with TRBJ2-5, with 7 bases aligning to TRBD1. The germline gives CDR1 SEHNR, CDR2 FQNEAQ (reference sequence). This CDR3 has 15 residues. The V and J ends lost 5 bases and 1 base, in that order; junction bases with no gene match: 7. This CDR3 is CASSETGTVQETQYF. The CDR3 nucleotides are TGTGCCAGCAGCGAAACCGGGACAGTCCAAGAGACCCAGTACTTC.

This clonotype was counted between two and nine times. The CDR3: CSASDSGMADTQYF. CDR3 bases: TGCAGTGCTTCCGATAGCGGGATGGCAGATACGCAGTATTTT. The J gene is TRBJ2-3, the V gene TRBV20-1; 8 nucleotides agree with TRBD2. In germline, CDR1 is DFQATT, CDR2 SNEGSKA (reference sequence). CDR3 size: 14 residues. V lost 5 bases and J lost 4; bases outside the gene matches: 8.

The sample holds one count of this clonotype. Possible read error: a much larger clone is one base away. The chain employs TRBV20-1 and TRBJ2-1; D is perhaps TRBD1 (5 bases). From germline, CDR1 is DFQATT and CDR2 SNEGSKA (reference sequence). Trimming left V 3 bases short and J 0 bases short, with 12 bases between. The length of the CDR3 is 15 residues. CDR3 amino acids: CSASAWGSSYNEQFF. For the CDR3, the DNA is TGCAGTGCTAGTGCGTGGGGCAGCTCCTACAATGAGCAGTTCTTC.

The rearrangement uses TRBV5-1 and TRBJ2-1; D call uncertain. The CDR3 spans 18 residues. With 0 bases removed from V and 6 bases from J, the gap between germline ends came to 22 bases. Germline lookup yields CDR1 SGHRS and CDR2 YFSETQ. For the CDR3, the DNA is TGCGCCAGCAGCTTGGTTTCTTACCAGGCCTTAACACCCAATGAGCAGTTCTTC. Residues: CASSLVSYQALTPNEQFF.

The V and J genes are TRBV10-3 and TRBJ1-2; no reliable D call. In germline, CDR1 is ENHRY, CDR2 SYGVKD. The CDR3 totals 13 residues. The V end was cut by 4 bases, the J end by 4 bases, with 10 bases between. The DNA of the CDR3 is TGTGCCATCAGTGGGTCTGCAGCCTATGGCTACACCTTC. Translating gives CAISGSAAYGYTF.

The genes are TRBV7-9 and TRBJ2-1; 7 positions agree with TRBD2. The J segment lost 5 bases and the V segment lost 1 base, leaving 5 bases of the junction unmatched. There are 15 residues in the CDR3. Germline CDR1 SEHNR, CDR2 FQNEAQ (reference sequence). The CDR3 loop reads CASSLELAPNNEQFF. The CDR3 DNA is TGTGCCAGCAGCTTAGAACTAGCGCCTAACAATGAGCAGTTCTTC. Full variable domain (missing parts from reference TRBV7-9 and TRBJ2-1): DTGVSQNPRHKITKRGQNVTFRCDPISEHNRLYWYRQTLGQGPEFLTYFQNEAQLEKSRLLSDRFSAERPKGSFSTLEIQRTEQGDSAMYLCASSLELAPNNEQFFGPGTRLTVL.

The chain has TRBV5-6 and TRBJ2-1; 9 positions match TRBD2. The DNA end favors TRBJ2-7, so the J call may be wrong. This CDR3 has 16 amino acids. Germline CDR1 reads SGHDT; CDR2 reads YYEEEE. The CDR3 protein is CASSQGLSGGYNEQYF. CDR3 sequence (DNA): TGTGCCAGCAGCCAAGGTCTTAGCGGGGGTTACAATGAGCAGTACTTC.